This entry lists 23 T cell receptor beta chains sequenced from one sample in a study of CD8 T cells in Susac syndrome. RNA amounts of roughly 0.45 to 1 ug underwent reverse transcription with random hexamers. TCRdb passed the immunoSEQ multiplex PCR reads through MiXCR, listing each CDR3 protein once. The data show some 110,000 distinct CDR3 sequences, 90% to 95% seen once. Sequenced material: CD8+ T cells from PBMCs. The receptor source for this set is a human donor with multiple sclerosis.

The V call is TRBV6-5, the J call TRBJ2-1; 8 bases fit TRBD2. J was trimmed by 3 bases and V by 2 bases; bases with no gene match: 9. CDR3 length: 17 residues. Germline-derived CDR1 and CDR2 are MNHEY and SVGAGI. CDR3 region: CASSYRTGGGDYNEQFF. CDR3 in DNA: TGTGCCAGCAGTTACCGCACGGGGGGGGGTGACTACAATGAGCAGTTCTTC.

The count of this clonotype is one. V and J are TRBV9 and TRBJ1-3; the D is unclear. CDR1 is SGDLS and CDR2 is YYNGEE in the germline V gene. V was shortened by 3 bases and J by 8 bases, with 9 bases between the two germline ends. The CDR3 totals 12 residues. The CDR3 sequence: CASSARFDTIYF. As DNA, the CDR3 is TGTGCCAGCAGCGCGCGATTTGACACCATATATTTT.

This chain uses TRBV20-1 with TRBJ2-6; 9 nucleotides agree with TRBD1. Per germline, CDR1 DFQATT and CDR2 SNEGSKA (reference sequence). The junction had 8 bases not matched to a gene; V was cut back by 2 bases and J by 0 bases. The CDR3 length is 18 residues. DNA for the CDR3: TGCAGTGCTAGAATTCGGGACAGGGCTAACTCTGGGGCCAACGTCCTGACTTTC. It specifies CSARIRDRANSGANVLTF.

This chain links TRBV27 with TRBJ2-3; tentatively, D is TRBD1 (5 bases). The CDR3 is made up of 14 amino acids. Germline V gene sequence: CDR1 MNHEY, CDR2 SMNVEV (reference sequence). V dropped 2 bases and J dropped 6 bases, with 12 bases sitting between them. CDR3: CASSLGRVVDTQYF. DNA for the CDR3: TGTGCCAGCAGTTTAGGCAGGGTCGTGGATACGCAGTATTTT.

This clonotype has only a few counts. The chain employs TRBV20-1 and TRBJ2-2; D is unresolved. V was clipped by 3 bases and J by 0 bases, with 8 bases between them. The CDR3 is 14 amino acids. Germline V gene sequence: CDR1 DFQATT, CDR2 SNEGSKA (reference sequence). CDR3: CSASSSANTGELFF. CDR3 in DNA: TGCAGTGCTAGTTCCAGCGCGAACACCGGGGAGCTGTTTTTT.

This chain links TRBV7-6 with TRBJ2-1; 12 nucleotides align to TRBD2. The CDR3 is 18 amino acids. V gave up 8 bases and J gave up 5 bases; unmatched junction bases: 16. Germline-derived CDR1 and CDR2 are SGHVS and FNYEAQ. CDR3 sequence: CASQLNPSSGRVHNEQFF. The CDR3 coding sequence is TGTGCCAGCCAGCTTAACCCATCTAGCGGGAGGGTCCACAATGAGCAGTTCTTC. Full variable domain (missing parts from reference TRBV7-6 and TRBJ2-1): GAGVSQSPRYKVTKRGQDVALRCDPISGHVSLYWYRQALGQGPEFLTYFNYEAQQDKSGLPNDRFSAERPEGSISTLTIQRTEQRDSAMYRCASQLNPSSGRVHNEQFFGPGTRLTVL.

The chain carries TRBV30 and TRBJ2-3, with D uncertain. Germline V gives CDR1 GTSNPN, CDR2 SVGIG (reference sequence). The CDR3 loop spans 13 amino acids. Trimming shortened V by 2 bases and J by 0 bases, and 6 bases separated the two germline ends. The DNA for the CDR3 is TGTGCCTGGAGTTTTTCTAGCACAGATACGCAGTATTTT. This codes for CAWSFSSTDTQYF.

The chain carries TRBV27 and TRBJ2-1, with 8 bases identical to TRBD2. The CDR3 consists of 15 residues. The ends lost 2 bases at V and 5 bases at J; junction bases unmatched: 5. CDR1 and CDR2 (germline): MNHEY, SMNVEV (reference sequence). The CDR3 sequence is CASSLERETDNEQFF. The CDR3 bases are TGTGCCAGCAGTTTAGAGCGGGAGACTGACAATGAGCAGTTCTTC.

The genes are TRBV18 and TRBJ1-2; D possibly corresponds to TRBD1 (6 bases). Germline V lookup: CDR1 KGHSH, CDR2 LQKENI. The CDR3 is 13 residues long. The V end was cut by 3 bases, the J end by 7 bases, with 12 bases between. As DNA, the CDR3 is TGTGCCAGCTCACCGGACAGCGATGGTGGCTACACCTTC. It is translated as CASSPDSDGGYTF.

The gene calls are TRBV11-2 and TRBJ2-2, with D unclear. The CDR3 length is 15 residues. CDR1 and CDR2 from the germline V gene are SGHAT and FQNNGV. V was pared by 1 base and J by 1 base, with 7 bases between. CDR3 amino acids: CASSLAALNTGELFF. CDR3 nucleotide sequence: TGTGCCAGCAGCTTAGCGGCGCTGAACACCGGGGAGCTGTTTTTT.

This chain uses TRBV5-6 with TRBJ1-2; 9 bases match TRBD1. With V trimmed by 0 bases and J by 8 bases, 11 bases remained unmatched. The germline V gene encodes CDR1 SGHDT and CDR2 YYEEEE. CDR3 length: 16 amino acids. The DNA for the CDR3 is TGTGCCAGCAGCTTGGGTAGACAGGGGGTTTACGACGGCTACACCTTC. This codes for CASSLGRQGVYDGYTF. Full variable domain (rest looked up from reference TRBV5-6 and TRBJ1-2): DAGVTQSPTHLIKTRGQQVTLRCSPKSGHDTVSWYQQALGQGPQFIFQYYEEEERQRGNFPDRFSGHQFPNYSSELNVNALLLGDSALYLCASSLGRQGVYDGYTFGSGTRLTVV.

This rearrangement joins TRBV20-1 to TRBJ1-2; D call uncertain. From germline, CDR1 is DFQATT and CDR2 SNEGSKA (reference sequence). The V and J ends lost 3 bases and 7 bases respectively, with 12 bases between them. The CDR3 covers 12 residues. The CDR3 spells CSARETSTGYTF. CDR3 bases: TGCAGTGCTAGGGAGACAAGTACTGGCTACACCTTC.

This rearrangement joins TRBV4-1 to TRBJ2-3; either TRBD1 or TRBD2 may fit D (5 bases each). The germline V gene encodes CDR1 MGHRA and CDR2 YSYEKL. The CDR3 contains 18 residues. Between the trimmed V and J ends, which lost 0 bases and 2 bases, there was a span of 18 bases. The CDR3 sequence is CASSQDPPLEGYTDTQYF. In DNA form, the CDR3 reads TGCGCCAGCAGCCAAGACCCCCCCCTAGAGGGGTACACAGATACGCAGTATTTT.

The V and J genes are TRBV9 and TRBJ2-7; TRBD2 matches at 10 bases. The CDR3 runs to 14 residues. The V and J ends lost 5 bases and 3 bases, in that order; junction bases with no gene match: 5. Germline V lookup: CDR1 SGDLS, CDR2 YYNGEE. The CDR3 spells CASSPGTSDYEQYF. In nucleotides, the CDR3 is TGTGCCAGCAGTCCTGGGACTAGCGACTACGAGCAGTACTTC.

This sequence joins TRBV2 and TRBJ2-7, with 8 bases aligning to TRBD1. The CDR3 is made up of 15 amino acids. V was pared by 4 bases and J by 0 bases, with 5 bases of the junction left unmatched. Germline V gene lookup returns CDR1 SNHLY and CDR2 FYNNEI. The DNA for the CDR3 is TGTGCCAGCAGTGTATACAGGGGGTCCTCCTACGAGCAGTACGTC. Translation: CASSVYRGSSYEQYV.

V usage is TRBV7-9 and J usage is TRBJ1-4; 7 nucleotides line up with TRBD1. CDR3 length equals 13 residues. Germline V gene data show CDR1 as SEHNR and CDR2 as FQNEAQ (reference sequence). Trimming cost V 6 bases and J 7 bases; bases outside gene matches: 5. The CDR3 sequence: CASRGGGGEKLFF. The CDR3 DNA sequence: TGTGCCAGCAGAGGGGGCGGGGGTGAAAAACTGTTTTTT.

The CDR3 sequence is CSAWTGSYEQYF. The CDR3 region has the DNA TGCAGTGCTTGGACAGGGTCCTACGAGCAGTACTTC. The chain uses TRBV20-1 and TRBJ2-7; 8 bases line up with TRBD1. The CDR3 runs 12 residues. Germline CDR1 is DFQATT and CDR2 is SNEGSKA (reference sequence). After removal of 5 bases from V and 1 base from J, the junction contained 1 base not matched to a gene.

This clonotype was observed a single time. The chain has TRBV7-9 and TRBJ2-5; TRBD1 matches 7 bases. The germline gives CDR1 SEHNR, CDR2 FQNEAQ (reference sequence). This CDR3 has 15 residues. After removal of 5 bases from V and 2 bases from J, the junction contained 8 bases not matched to a gene. CDR3 in DNA: TGTGCCAGCAGCGCCCGGGACAGCAGACAAGAGACCCAGTACTTC. It is translated as CASSARDSRQETQYF.

V is TRBV20-1 and J is TRBJ2-3, with D perhaps given as TRBD1 or TRBD2 (5 bases each). V lost 6 bases, J lost 1 base, and 8 bases lay in between. CDR1 is DFQATT, CDR2 SNEGSKA, per germline (reference sequence). The CDR3 consists of 12 residues. CDR3 DNA sequence: TGCAGTGCGGGGGACCGCACAGATACGCAGTATTTT. This gives the protein CSAGDRTDTQYF.

The chain employs TRBV27 and TRBJ1-2; TRBD1 is a possible D gene (5 bases). V was shortened by 5 bases and J by 5 bases, with 12 bases between the two germline ends. This CDR3 spans 13 amino acids. Germline V gene lookup returns CDR1 MNHEY and CDR2 SMNVEV (reference sequence). The CDR3 sequence: CASSPERGYGYTF. The CDR3 bases are TGTGCCAGCAGTCCCGAGCGGGGGTATGGCTACACCTTC.

The chain has TRBV3-1 and TRBJ2-1, with TRBD1 matching over 9 bases. Per the germline V gene, CDR1 is LGHDT and CDR2 is YNNKEL (reference sequence). This CDR3 comprises 16 residues. The trim removed 4 bases at V and 5 bases at J, leaving 9 bases unmatched. The CDR3 loop is CASSPSVQGADNEQFF. The CDR3 DNA follows: TGTGCCAGCAGCCCGAGCGTACAGGGGGCCGACAATGAGCAGTTCTTC.

V is TRBV9 and J is TRBJ1-1; D might be TRBD1 (5 bases). Germline V CDR1 and CDR2: SGDLS, YYNGEE. The CDR3 length is 16 residues. V lost 3 bases and J lost 1, with 16 bases in between. The CDR3 here is CASSARAGTRNTEAFF. The CDR3 DNA is TGTGCCAGCAGCGCCAGAGCAGGGACCCGGAACACTGAAGCTTTCTTT.

The gene calls are TRBV27 and TRBJ1-1, with D uncertain. CDR1 is MNHEY, CDR2 SMNVEV, per germline (reference sequence). This CDR3 is 14 amino acids long. V was clipped by 5 bases and J by 4 bases, with 14 bases between them. CDR3 amino acids: CASSLGGSLTEAFF. CDR3 nucleotide sequence: TGTGCCAGCAGTCTGGGTGGGTCGCTCACTGAAGCTTTCTTT.